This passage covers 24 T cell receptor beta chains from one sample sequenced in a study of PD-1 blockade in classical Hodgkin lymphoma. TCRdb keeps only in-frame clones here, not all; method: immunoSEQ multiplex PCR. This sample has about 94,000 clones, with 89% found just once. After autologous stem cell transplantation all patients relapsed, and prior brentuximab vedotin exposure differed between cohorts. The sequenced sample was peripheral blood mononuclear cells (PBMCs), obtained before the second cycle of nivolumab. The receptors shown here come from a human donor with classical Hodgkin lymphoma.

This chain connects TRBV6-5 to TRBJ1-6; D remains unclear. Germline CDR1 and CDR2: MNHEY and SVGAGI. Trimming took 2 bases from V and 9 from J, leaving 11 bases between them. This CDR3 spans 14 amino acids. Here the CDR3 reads CASSYPGPASPLHF. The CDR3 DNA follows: TGTGCCAGCAGTTACCCCGGCCCGGCTTCACCCCTCCACTTT.

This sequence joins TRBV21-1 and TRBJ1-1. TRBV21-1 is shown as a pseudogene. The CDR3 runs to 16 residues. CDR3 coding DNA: TGTGCCAGCAGCAATTTACTGAGATTCATGAACACTGAAGCTTTCTTT. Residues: CASSNLLRFMNTEAFF.

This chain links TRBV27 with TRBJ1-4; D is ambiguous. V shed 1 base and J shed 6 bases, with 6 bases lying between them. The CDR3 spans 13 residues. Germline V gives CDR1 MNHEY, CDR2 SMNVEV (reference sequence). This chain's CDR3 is CASSLFRDEKLFF. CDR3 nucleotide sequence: TGTGCCAGCAGTTTATTCAGAGATGAAAAACTGTTTTTT.

The CDR3 region has the DNA TGTGCCAGCAGCGGGGGACTAGCGGGGAGTTCCACAGATACGCAGTATTTT. Residues: CASSGGLAGSSTDTQYF. The chain links TRBV2 to TRBJ2-3, with 13 bases identical to TRBD2. Germline V gives CDR1 SNHLY, CDR2 FYNNEI. The trim removed 6 bases at V and 2 bases at J, leaving 8 bases unmatched. This CDR3 contains 17 residues.

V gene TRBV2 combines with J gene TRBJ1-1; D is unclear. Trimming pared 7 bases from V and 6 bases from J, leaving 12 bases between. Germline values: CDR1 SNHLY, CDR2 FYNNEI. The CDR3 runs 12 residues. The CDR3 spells CASNPTVSEAFF. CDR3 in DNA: TGTGCCAGCAACCCGACCGTATCTGAAGCTTTCTTT. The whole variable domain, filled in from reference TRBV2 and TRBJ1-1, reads EPEVTQTPSHQVTQMGQEVILRCVPISNHLYFYWYRQILGQKVEFLVSFYNNEISEKSEIFDDQFSVERPDGSNFTLKIRSTKLEDSAMYFCASNPTVSEAFFGQGTRLTVV.

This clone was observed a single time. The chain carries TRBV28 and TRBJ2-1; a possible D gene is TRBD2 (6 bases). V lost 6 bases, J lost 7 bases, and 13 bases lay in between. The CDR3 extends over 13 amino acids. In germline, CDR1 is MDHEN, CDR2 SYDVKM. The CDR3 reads CASSLAFTNEQFF. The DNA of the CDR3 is TGTGCCAGCAGCCTAGCGTTTACAAATGAGCAGTTCTTC. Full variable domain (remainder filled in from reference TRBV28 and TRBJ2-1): DVKVTQSSRYLVKRTGEKVFLECVQDMDHENMFWYRQDPGLGLRLIYFSYDVKMKEKGDIPEGYSVSREKKERFSLILESASTNQTSMYLCASSLAFTNEQFFGPGTRLTVL.

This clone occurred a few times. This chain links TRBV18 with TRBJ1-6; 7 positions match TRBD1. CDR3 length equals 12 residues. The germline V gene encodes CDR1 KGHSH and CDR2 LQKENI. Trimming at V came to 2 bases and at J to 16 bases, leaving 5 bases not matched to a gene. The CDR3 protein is CASSPDGRGLHF. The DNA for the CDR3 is TGTGCCAGCTCACCAGACGGCAGGGGGCTCCACTTT.

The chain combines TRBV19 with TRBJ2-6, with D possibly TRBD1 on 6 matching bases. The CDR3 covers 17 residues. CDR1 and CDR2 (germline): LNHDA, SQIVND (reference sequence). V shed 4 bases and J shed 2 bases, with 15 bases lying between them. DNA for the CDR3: TGTGCCAGTAGTACCTCCTACAGGGTGGCTGGGGCCAACGTCCTGACTTTC. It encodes CASSTSYRVAGANVLTF.

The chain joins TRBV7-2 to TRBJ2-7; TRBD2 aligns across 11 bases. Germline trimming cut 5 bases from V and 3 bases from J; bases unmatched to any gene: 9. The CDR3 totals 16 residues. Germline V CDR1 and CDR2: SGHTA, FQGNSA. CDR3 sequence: CASSRPNSGRDYEQYF. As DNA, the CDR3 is TGTGCCAGCAGCCGGCCAAATAGCGGGAGGGACTACGAGCAGTACTTC.

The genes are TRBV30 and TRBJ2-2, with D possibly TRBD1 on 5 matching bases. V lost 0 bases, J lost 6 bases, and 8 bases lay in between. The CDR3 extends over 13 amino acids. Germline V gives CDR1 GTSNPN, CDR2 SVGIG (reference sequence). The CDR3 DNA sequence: TGTGCCTGGAGTGTACTGACAGCCGGGGAGCTGTTTTTT. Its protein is CAWSVLTAGELFF.

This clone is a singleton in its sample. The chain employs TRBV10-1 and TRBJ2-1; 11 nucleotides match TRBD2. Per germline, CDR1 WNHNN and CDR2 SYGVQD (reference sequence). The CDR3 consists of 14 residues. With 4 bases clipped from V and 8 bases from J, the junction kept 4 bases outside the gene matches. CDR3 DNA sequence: TGCGCCAGCAGTGTAACTAGCGGGGGCTATGAGCAGTTCTTC. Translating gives CASSVTSGGYEQFF.

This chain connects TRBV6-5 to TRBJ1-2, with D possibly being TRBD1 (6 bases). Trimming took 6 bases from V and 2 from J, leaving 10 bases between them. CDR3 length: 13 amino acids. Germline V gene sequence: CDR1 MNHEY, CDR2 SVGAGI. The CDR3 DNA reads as TGTGCCAGCAGCTCGCAGGGGAACTATGGCTACACCTTC. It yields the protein CASSSQGNYGYTF.

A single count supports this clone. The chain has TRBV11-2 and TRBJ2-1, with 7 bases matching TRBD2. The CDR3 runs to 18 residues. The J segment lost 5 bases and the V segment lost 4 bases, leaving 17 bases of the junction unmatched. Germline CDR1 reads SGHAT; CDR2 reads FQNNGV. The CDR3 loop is CASSSPPIRREKDNEQFF. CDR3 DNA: TGTGCCAGCAGCTCTCCCCCGATTAGGCGGGAGAAGGACAATGAGCAGTTCTTC.

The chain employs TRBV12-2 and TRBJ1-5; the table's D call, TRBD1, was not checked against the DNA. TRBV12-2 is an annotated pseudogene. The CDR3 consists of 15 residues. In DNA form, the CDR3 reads TGTGCAAGTCGCTGTGGGACAGGAGATAATCAGCCCCAGCATTTT. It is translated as CASRCGTGDNQPQHF.

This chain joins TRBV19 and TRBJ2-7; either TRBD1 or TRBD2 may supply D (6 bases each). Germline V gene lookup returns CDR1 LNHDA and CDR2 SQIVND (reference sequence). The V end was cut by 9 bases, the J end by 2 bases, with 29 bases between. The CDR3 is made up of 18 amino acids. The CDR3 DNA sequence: TGTGCCAGCTCCATCAACTTCAGACGGGGGCTTCCAGCCTACGAGCAGTACTTC. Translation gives CASSINFRRGLPAYEQYF. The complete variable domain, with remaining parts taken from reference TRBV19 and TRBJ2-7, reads DGGITQSPKYLFRKEGQNVTLSCEQNLNHDAMYWYRQDPGQGLRLIYYSQIVNDFQKGDIAEGYSVSREKKESFPLTVTSAQKNPTAFYLCASSINFRRGLPAYEQYFGPGTRLTVT.

The CDR3 loop is CASRVLPDSEKLFF. The CDR3, as DNA: TGTGCCAGCCGCGTCCTCCCGGATAGTGAAAAACTGTTTTTT. The J gene is TRBJ1-4, the V gene TRBV6-1; D remains ambiguous. The CDR3 contains 14 residues. Germline V gene data show CDR1 as MNHNS and CDR2 as SASEGT. The ends were cut back, 8 bases at V and 7 bases at J, with 17 bases in the middle.

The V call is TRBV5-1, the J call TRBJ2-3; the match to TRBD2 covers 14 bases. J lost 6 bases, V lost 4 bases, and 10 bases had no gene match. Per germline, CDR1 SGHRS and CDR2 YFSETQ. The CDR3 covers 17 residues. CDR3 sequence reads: CASSPRLAGGPSDTQYF. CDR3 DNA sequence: TGCGCCAGCAGCCCAAGACTAGCGGGAGGGCCCTCGGATACGCAGTATTTT.

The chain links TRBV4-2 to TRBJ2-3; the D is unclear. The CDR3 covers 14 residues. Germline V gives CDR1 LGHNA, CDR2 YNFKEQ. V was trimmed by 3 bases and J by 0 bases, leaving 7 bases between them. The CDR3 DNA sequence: TGTGCCAGCAGCCAGGGGTATAGCACAGATACGCAGTATTTT. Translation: CASSQGYSTDTQYF.

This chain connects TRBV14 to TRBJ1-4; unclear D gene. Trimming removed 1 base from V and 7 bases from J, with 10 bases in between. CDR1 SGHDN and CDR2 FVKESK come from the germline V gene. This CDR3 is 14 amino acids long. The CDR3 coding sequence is TGTGCCAGCAGCCAAGGGGGTTTAGGTGAAAAACTGTTTTTT. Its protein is CASSQGGLGEKLFF.

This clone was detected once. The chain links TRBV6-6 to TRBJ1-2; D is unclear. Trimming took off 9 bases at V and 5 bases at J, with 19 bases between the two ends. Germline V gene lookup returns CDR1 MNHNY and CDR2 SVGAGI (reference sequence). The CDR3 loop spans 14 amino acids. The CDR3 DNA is TGTGCCAGACCTCCGGAGGGATCTCCTTATGGCTACACCTTC. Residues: CARPPEGSPYGYTF.

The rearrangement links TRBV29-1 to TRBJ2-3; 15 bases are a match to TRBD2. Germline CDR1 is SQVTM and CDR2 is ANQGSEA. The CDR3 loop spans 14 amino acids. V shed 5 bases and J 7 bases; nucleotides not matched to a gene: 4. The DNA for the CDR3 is TGCAGCGTTAGGGGACTAGCGGGAGGAAATACGCAGTATTTT. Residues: CSVRGLAGGNTQYF.

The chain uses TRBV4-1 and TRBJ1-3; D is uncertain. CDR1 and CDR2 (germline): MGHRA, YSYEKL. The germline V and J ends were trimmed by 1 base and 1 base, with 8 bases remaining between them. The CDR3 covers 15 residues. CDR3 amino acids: CASSQVSFSGNTIYF. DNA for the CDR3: TGCGCCAGCAGCCAAGTATCGTTTTCTGGAAACACCATATATTTT.

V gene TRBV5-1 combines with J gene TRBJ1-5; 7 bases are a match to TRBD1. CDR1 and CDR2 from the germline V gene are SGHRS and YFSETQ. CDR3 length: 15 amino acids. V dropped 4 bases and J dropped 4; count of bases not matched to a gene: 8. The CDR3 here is CASSMTGNLNQPQHF. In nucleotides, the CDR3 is TGCGCCAGCAGCATGACAGGGAACCTGAATCAGCCCCAGCATTTT.

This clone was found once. DNA of the CDR3: TGCGCCAGCAGCCAAAGCCTCACAGGGAGCACCGGGGAGCTGTTTTTT. Translating gives CASSQSLTGSTGELFF. This chain joins TRBV4-1 and TRBJ2-2, with D tentatively TRBD1 (6 bases). CDR3 size: 16 residues. Trimming pared 2 bases from V and 4 bases from J, leaving 14 bases between. Germline V gene sequence: CDR1 MGHRA, CDR2 YSYEKL.